One sample yielded the 27 T cell receptor beta chains listed below, sequenced in a study of monozygotic twins with inflammatory bowel disease. TCRdb reprocessed the 5' RACE reads, with one entry per CDR3 protein and no DNA. Its table records about 380,000 distinct CDR3 sequences. Sequencing used blood. These receptors all come from a human donor with ulcerative colitis or Crohn's disease, or a healthy co-twin of an affected twin (not recorded which).

The chain employs TRBV4-3 and TRBJ2-5; TCRdb's D call of TRBD2 is untestable without DNA. The V gene's germline CDR1 is LGHNA and CDR2 YSLEER. The CDR3 spans 14 residues. This CDR3 is CASSQDRADGTQYF.

This chain joins TRBV4-1 and TRBJ2-3. CDR1 MGHRA and CDR2 YSYEKL come from the germline V gene. This CDR3 has 16 residues. The CDR3 is CASSQITGLSTDTQYF.

The V gene is TRBV5-1, the J gene TRBJ2-5; the TCRdb call, TRBD1, lacks DNA for checking. Germline CDR1 is SGHRS and CDR2 is YFSETQ. The CDR3 is made up of 11 amino acids. The CDR3 spells CASNGGGTQYF.

This rearrangement joins TRBV18 to TRBJ2-5; no DNA is available, so the TRBD1 call from TCRdb remains unchecked. The CDR3 runs 16 residues. The germline CDR1 and CDR2 sequences are KGHSH and LQKENI. The CDR3: CASSPPTGAGQETQYF.

This chain uses TRBV5-4 with TRBJ2-1; the TCRdb D gene call, TRBD1, has no DNA to confirm it. Germline CDR1 is SGHNT and CDR2 is YYREEE (reference sequence). CDR3 size: 15 residues. CDR3 residues: CASSDTGAGYNEQFF.

This chain joins TRBV3-1 and TRBJ1-3; as DNA is missing, the TRBD1 call by TCRdb cannot be tested. The CDR3 runs 15 residues. CDR1 is LGHDT, CDR2 YNNKEL, per germline (reference sequence). The CDR3 loop is CASSYRGDSGNTIYF.

The chain carries TRBV12-3 or TRBV12-4 and TRBJ1-1. CDR3 length: 11 residues. CDR3 in amino acids: CATRRDTEAFF.

The chain couples TRBV7-2 to TRBJ2-2; TCRdb picks TRBD1, but there is no DNA to check that call. CDR1 and CDR2 (germline): SGHTA, FQGNSA. The CDR3 contains 16 residues. The CDR3 loop is CASSFAGTGGLGELFF.

The gene calls are TRBV6-4 and TRBJ2-7; the TCRdb D gene call, TRBD1, has no DNA to confirm it. The CDR3 spans 14 residues. Germline CDR1 MRHNA, CDR2 SNTAGT. The CDR3 spells CASKLGANSYEQYF.

The chain is built from TRBV20-1 and TRBJ1-2. The CDR3 runs to 12 residues. The V gene's germline CDR1 is DFQATT and CDR2 SNEGSKA (reference sequence). CDR3 protein: CSARVQPYGYTF.

The rearrangement joins TRBV5-1 to TRBJ2-5. This CDR3 has 15 residues. Germline-derived CDR1 and CDR2 are SGHRS and YFSETQ. CDR3 amino acids: CASSRKKSGQETQYF. The full variable domain, completed using reference TRBV5-1 and TRBJ2-5, is KAGVTQTPRYLIKTRGQQVTLSCSPISGHRSVSWYQQTPGQGLQFLFEYFSETQRNKGNFPGRFSGRQFSNSRSEMNVSTLELGDSALYLCASSRKKSGQETQYFGPGTRLLVL.

This chain links TRBV20-1 with TRBJ2-2; TCRdb's D gene call, TRBD2, goes unchecked for lack of DNA. Germline V gene data show CDR1 as DFQATT and CDR2 as SNEGSKA (reference sequence). This CDR3 has 14 residues. The CDR3 protein is CSARTSGNTGELFF.

The chain combines TRBV7-9 with TRBJ2-7; the D gene TCRdb calls, TRBD1, cannot be checked with no DNA. The CDR3 sequence is 14 residues long. In germline, CDR1 is SEHNR, CDR2 FQNEAQ (reference sequence). CDR3 region: CASSRLTGEYEQYF.

The chain employs TRBV9 and TRBJ1-2; TCRdb selects TRBD1, and the lack of DNA leaves this call unchecked. The CDR3 has 14 residues. Germline CDR1 and CDR2: SGDLS and YYNGEE. CDR3 protein: CASSAGSPDYGYTF.

CDR3: CASSQESDSYNEQFF. The V and J genes are TRBV4-2 and TRBJ2-1. The CDR3 consists of 15 residues. Germline-derived CDR1 and CDR2 are LGHNA and YNFKEQ.

The chain is built from TRBV5-1 and TRBJ2-1; the TCRdb call, TRBD2, lacks DNA for checking. CDR1 is SGHRS, CDR2 YFSETQ, per germline. This CDR3 comprises 17 residues. This CDR3 reads CASSWGRRPSPENEQFF.

CDR3 residues: CASSPPRPSYEQYF. The chain recombines TRBV18 with TRBJ2-7. The CDR3 consists of 14 residues. In germline, CDR1 is KGHSH, CDR2 LQKENI.

This chain connects TRBV24-1 to TRBJ2-3; the D call of TRBD1 rests on TCRdb alone, since no DNA is present to check it. Germline CDR1 KGHDR, CDR2 SFDVKD. The CDR3 is 16 residues long. The CDR3 here is CATSDRQVGFADTQYF.

The V and J genes are TRBV28 and TRBJ2-3; absent DNA, TCRdb's TRBD1 call cannot be checked. Germline CDR1 MDHEN, CDR2 SYDVKM. The CDR3 is 15 amino acids. The CDR3 protein is CASRGTGKSTDTQYF.

The chain combines TRBV6-2 or TRBV6-3 with TRBJ2-7; checking the TCRdb D call of TRBD1 is not possible without DNA. This CDR3 comprises 15 residues. CDR1 and CDR2 (germline): MNHEY, SVGEGT. The CDR3 protein is CASTSRPDIGYEQYF.

The chain carries TRBV19 and TRBJ2-5; absent DNA, TCRdb's TRBD1 call cannot be checked. The CDR3 loop spans 16 amino acids. Germline loops: CDR1 LNHDA, CDR2 SQIVND (reference sequence). The CDR3 reads CASSKIGTEYQETQYF.

The chain joins TRBV7-2 to TRBJ1-2. The CDR3 is made up of 15 amino acids. Germline CDR1 and CDR2: SGHTA and FQGNSA. This CDR3 is CASSVSQMLNYGYTF.

The CDR3 spells CAWSLRYGNQPQHF. The chain employs TRBV30 and TRBJ1-5. Per the germline V gene, CDR1 is GTSNPN and CDR2 is SVGIG (reference sequence). The CDR3 totals 14 residues.

The J gene is TRBJ2-3, the V gene TRBV12-3 or TRBV12-4; without DNA, the TCRdb call of TRBD1 cannot be checked. CDR3 length: 14 amino acids. The chain's CDR3 is CASSGGLHTDTQYF.

The chain employs TRBV7-2 and TRBJ1-1; TCRdb's D gene call, TRBD1, goes unchecked for lack of DNA. CDR1 is SGHTA and CDR2 is FQGNSA in the germline V gene. The CDR3 has 17 amino acids. This chain's CDR3 is CASSLASGFNGGNEAFF.

The chain has TRBV5-6 and TRBJ1-1. This CDR3 is 12 amino acids long. Germline lookup yields CDR1 SGHDT and CDR2 YYEEEE. This CDR3 is CASSLQQTEAFF.

The CDR3: CASMLGDLTNYGYTF. V gene TRBV5-1 combines with J gene TRBJ1-2. Germline V CDR1 and CDR2: SGHRS, YFSETQ. This CDR3 region has 15 residues.